One T cell receptor (beta chain) is described in this entry. What it binds is unknown. The junction had 3 bases not matched to a gene; V was cut back by 3 bases and J by 0 bases. This CDR3 comprises 15 residues. The data belong to a study of vaccination and CD4 T cells after COVID-19. An Oncomine TCR Beta short-read assay was used to sequence the DNA from cultured CD4+ T cells. The template was genomic DNA from cultured CD4+ T cells. TCRdb recomputed calls from the PCR reads with MiXCR, one row per CDR3 protein. The sample holds thousands of distinct CDR3 sequences; about three quarters are singletons and the top ten take 40% to 50%. Treatment described: approximately nine-day PBMC culture with coronavirus spike peptide pools or control peptides (ViraFEST assay). General study findings and limits: The median number of SARS-CoV-2-reactive clonotypes increased from roughly 21 to 40, a change that did not reach significance.

This receptor was obtained from a human donor who had recovered from COVID-19. Sequenced material: CD4+ T cells from blood, cultured in vitro. The genes are TRBV12-3 or TRBV12-4 and TRBJ1-2; 8 bases match TRBD1. CDR3 DNA: TGTGCCAGCAGTTTCCGGGACAGGCCTAACTATGGCTACACCTTC. Protein product: CASSFRDRPNYGYTF.